Listed below are T cell receptor beta chains from one sample, sequenced in a study of control samples from healthy donors and cancer patients. Assay used: immunoSEQ multiplex PCR; TCRdb lists only in-frame clones, some missing. This sample has 97,000 or so clones, with 92% found just once. The specimen sequenced was blood. Every receptor here comes from a woman aged 18 to 35 in good health. Each CDR3 is given with its conserved first and last residue. The D gene is left open where the match is weak. Some rows have no size entry. The others give once, few or many, or a class for an expanded clone.

size	V	J	D	DNA	CDR3
.	TRBV6-5	TRBJ2-3	TRBD2	TGTGCCAGCAGTTACGTGGCGGGAGTATCAGATACGCAGTATTTT	CASSYVAGVSDTQYF
once	TRBV4-1	TRBJ1-2	.	TGCGCCAGCAGCCAAGAACCTGGGAGTCTATATGGCTACACCTTC	CASSQEPGSLYGYTF
once	TRBV30	TRBJ2-3	.	TGTGCCTGGAGTGTACTAGGTGGGGATACGCAGTATTTT	CAWSVLGGDTQYF
.	TRBV19	TRBJ2-7	TRBD2	TGTGCCAGTAGCCCCGCCGGGACTAGTTCTTACGAGCAGTACTTC	CASSPAGTSSYEQYF
once	TRBV19	TRBJ2-5	TRBD1	TGTGCCAGTAGCCAATACAGGGGAGAGACCCAGTACTTC	CASSQYRGETQYF
.	TRBV29-1	TRBJ2-7	TRBD2	TGCAGCGTTGAAGGGCGGGAGGGCCTCTACTACGAGCAGTACTTC	CSVEGREGLYYEQYF
.	TRBV28	TRBJ2-4	.	TGTGCCAGCCGAATGGCGGGATATGTAAACATTCAGTACTTC	CASRMAGYVNIQYF
.	TRBV5-1	TRBJ2-3	.	TGCGCCAGCAGCGGACTACAGGGGACAGATACGCAGTATTTT	CASSGLQGTDTQYF
.	TRBV3-1/TRBV3-2	TRBJ2-1	TRBD2	TGTGCCAGCAGTCCAGAAATAACCCTAGCGGGGGGGCATGAGCAGTTCTTC	CASSPEITLAGGHEQFF
once	TRBV6-5	TRBJ1-5	.	TGTGCCAGCAGCGGGAACGGGAATCAGCCCCAGCATTTT	CASSGNGNQPQHF
.	TRBV19	TRBJ1-4	.	TGTGCCAGTAGTATCGCTGCGACTAATGAAAAACTGTTTTTT	CASSIAATNEKLFF
.	TRBV29-1	TRBJ2-7	TRBD2	TGCAGCGTTGGACTAGCGGGGGGTTCCCAGGTTTACGAGCAGTACTTC	CSVGLAGGSQVYEQYF
.	TRBV7-3	TRBJ2-5	TRBD2	TGTGCCAGCAGCTTAACGACGGGAGGGAGCCAAGAGACCCAGTACTTC	CASSLTTGGSQETQYF
.	TRBV19	TRBJ2-7	.	TGTGCCAGTAGTATTTACACAGGGGGAGGGCCCTACTACGAGCAGTACTTC	CASSIYTGGGPYYEQYF
.	TRBV7-9	TRBJ2-7	TRBD1	TGTGCCGTTAGCCGGGACAGGGGATACGAGCAGTACTTC	CAVSRDRGYEQYF
.	TRBV19	TRBJ1-5	TRBD1	TGTGCCACCAGGACAGGGGAGCAGCCCCAGCATTTT	CATRTGEQPQHF
once	TRBV11-2	TRBJ1-1	.	TGTGCCAGCAGCTTCGGGATTAGGACAGCGAACACTGAAGCTTTCTTT	CASSFGIRTANTEAFF
.	TRBV11-3	TRBJ1-2	.	TGTGCCAGCAGCTCCGGACAGAACTATGGCTACACCTTC	CASSSGQNYGYTF
.	TRBV6-5	TRBJ2-1	TRBD1	TGTGCCAGCAATCCCAGCACAGGGGTTAATGAGCAGTTCTTC	CASNPSTGVNEQFF
.	TRBV20-1	TRBJ2-1	.	TGCAGTGCTAGAGGCCACAATGAGCAGTTCTTC	CSARGHNEQFF
.	TRBV4-3	TRBJ2-3	TRBD1	TGCGCCAGCAGCCAAGGGACAGGGGGTGGGACAGATACGCAGTATTTT	CASSQGTGGGTDTQYF
.	TRBV20-1	TRBJ2-2	.	TGCAGTGCTAGTTCACCCGGGGGAGGGAACACCGGGGAGCTGTTTTTT	CSASSPGGGNTGELFF
.	TRBV30	TRBJ2-7	.	TGTGCCTGGAGCCCCTCCTACGAGCAGTACTTC	CAWSPSYEQYF
.	TRBV6-4	TRBJ1-1	.	TGTGCCAGCAGTGCCGCGCCTGGACAGTACACTGAAGCTTTCTTT	CASSAAPGQYTEAFF
.	TRBV27	TRBJ2-1	.	TGTGCCAGCAGTACCGGGACACCCTTCAATGAGCAGTTCTTC	CASSTGTPFNEQFF
.	TRBV11-2	TRBJ2-7	TRBD2	TGTGCCAGCAGGACACTATCTAGGACTAGCGGGGGAACCTACGAGCAGTACTTC	CASRTLSRTSGGTYEQYF
.	TRBV3-1/TRBV3-2	TRBJ1-2	.	TGTGCCAGCAGCCAAGATTCTAACAGTAACTATGGCTACACCTTC	CASSQDSNSNYGYTF
few	TRBV29-1	TRBJ1-1	TRBD1	TGCAGCACCTCCAGGGGGGGGAACACTGAAGCTTTCTTT	CSTSRGGNTEAFF
.	TRBV5-1	TRBJ2-1	TRBD2	TGCGCCAGCAGCTTCACTCCGGGACTAGGTTATGAGCAGTTCTTC	CASSFTPGLGYEQFF
.	TRBV27	TRBJ1-4	.	TGTGCCAGCAGTTTCGGACAGCCCAAAAAACTGTTTTTT	CASSFGQPKKLFF